Below, 26 T cell receptor beta chains from the same sample are listed, as sequenced in a study of cytomegalovirus exposure and HLA in healthy donors. The PCR was carried out with 60 Vbeta primers and 13 Jbeta primers. The method was immunoSEQ multiplex PCR; TCRdb's version includes in-frame clones alone and lacks a portion of them. The table lists some 120,000 clones, 55% to 75% of them singletons. Sequences were obtained from PBMCs. The receptors stem from a man in his thirties or forties in good health and CMV-seropositive.

The CDR3 DNA follows: TGTGCCAGCAGTTCGACAGTAGGTTTTAATTCACCCCTCCACTTT. Its protein product is CASSSTVGFNSPLHF. The V call is TRBV27, the J call TRBJ1-6, with D maybe TRBD1 (5 bases). V was pared by 4 bases and J by 6 bases, with 13 bases between. This CDR3 is built from 15 residues. The germline V gene encodes CDR1 MNHEY and CDR2 SMNVEV (reference sequence).

V usage is TRBV7-3 and J usage is TRBJ2-1; D uncertain. The CDR3 consists of 14 residues. Per the germline V gene, CDR1 is SGHTA and CDR2 is FQGTGA. Trimming left V 5 bases short and J 0 bases short, with 8 bases between. This CDR3 is CASSASNSYNEQFF. The CDR3 bases are TGTGCCAGCAGCGCCAGTAACTCCTACAATGAGCAGTTCTTC.

The chain has TRBV7-9 and TRBJ2-1, with 7 bases lining up with TRBD2. The V gene end was trimmed by 1 base and the J gene end by 7 bases; junction bases not matched to a gene: 1. Germline V gene sequence: CDR1 SEHNR, CDR2 FQNEAQ (reference sequence). This CDR3 comprises 13 residues. CDR3 nucleotide sequence: TGTGCCAGCAGCTTAGGACTAGCAAATGAGCAGTTCTTC. Residues: CASSLGLANEQFF.

This chain uses TRBV18 with TRBJ1-1; possible D gene TRBD1, 5 bases. Germline V gene lookup returns CDR1 KGHSH and CDR2 LQKENI. CDR3 length: 19 residues. Trimming stripped 5 bases from V and 3 bases from J, with 28 bases between. In DNA form, the CDR3 reads TGTGCCAGCTCAGAGTATGGTCCTTACCGCGACTGGGGGGACACTGAAGCTTTCTTT. It is translated as CASSEYGPYRDWGDTEAFF.

This clone was recorded a few times. The CDR3 coding sequence is TGTGCCAGCAGTAGCGGGAACGAGCAGTTCTTC. Its protein product is CASSSGNEQFF. J is TRBJ2-1 and V is TRBV2; 7 nucleotides agree with TRBD2. The CDR3 runs 11 residues. Per the germline V gene, CDR1 is SNHLY and CDR2 is FYNNEI. V lost 5 bases to trimming and J lost 10 bases; unmatched junction nucleotides: 2.

Remarks on this clone: A junction boundary mismatches the germline segment, possibly from a read error. V gene TRBV12-5 combines with J gene TRBJ2-6; D not resolved. Germline-derived CDR1 and CDR2 are LGHNT and FRNRAP. The CDR3 runs 15 residues. This CDR3 reads CASGPGTSEANVLTF. For the CDR3, the DNA is TGTGCTAGTGGCCCAGGAACCTCTGAGGCCAACGTCCTGACTTTC.

This clone rates as medium-sized. This rearrangement joins TRBV5-1 to TRBJ2-2; 10 positions agree with TRBD2. V trimming: 2 bases; J trimming: 3 bases; junction bases outside the gene matches: 4. CDR3 length equals 16 residues. Germline V gene data show CDR1 as SGHRS and CDR2 as YFSETQ. The CDR3 DNA follows: TGCGCCAGCAGCTTCCTAGCGGGAGTGGACACCGGGGAGCTGTTTTTT. This encodes CASSFLAGVDTGELFF. The variable domain in full, completed from reference TRBV5-1 and TRBJ2-2, reads KAGVTQTPRYLIKTRGQQVTLSCSPISGHRSVSWYQQTPGQGLQFLFEYFSETQRNKGNFPGRFSGRQFSNSRSEMNVSTLELGDSALYLCASSFLAGVDTGELFFGEGSRLTVL.

This clone appeared once. V gene TRBV6-1 combines with J gene TRBJ2-1; D might be TRBD2 (6 bases). CDR3 length: 15 amino acids. V gave up 0 bases and J gave up 7 bases, with 13 bases separating them. CDR1 is MNHNS, CDR2 SASEGT, per germline. The chain's CDR3 is CASSEASAGMNEQFF. In DNA, the CDR3 is TGTGCCAGCAGTGAAGCGTCCGCGGGAATGAATGAGCAGTTCTTC.

The V call is TRBV5-5, the J call TRBJ1-1; D is uncertain. The CDR3 totals 13 residues. Per germline, CDR1 SGHKS and CDR2 YYEKEE (reference sequence). The V end lost 1 base, the J end lost 2 bases, and 6 bases lay between the germline ends. The CDR3 here is CASSLQANTEAFF. DNA of the CDR3: TGTGCCAGCAGCTTGCAGGCAAACACTGAAGCTTTCTTT.

The chain joins TRBV4-1 to TRBJ1-1; D is ambiguous. There are 12 residues in the CDR3. Trimming cost V 3 bases and J 5 bases, with 7 bases left between them. Per the germline V gene, CDR1 is MGHRA and CDR2 is YSYEKL. The CDR3 coding sequence is TGCGCCAGCAGCCAGACAAGAACTGAAGCTTTCTTT. It encodes CASSQTRTEAFF.

In its sample, this clone was seen once. The rearrangement links TRBV19 to TRBJ1-2; D call uncertain. The V gene's germline CDR1 is LNHDA and CDR2 SQIVND (reference sequence). The germline V and J ends were trimmed by 3 bases and 0 bases, with 8 bases remaining between them. The CDR3 is 14 residues long. The CDR3 sequence is CASSIRESNYGYTF. The CDR3 nucleotides read TGTGCCAGTAGTATCCGTGAGTCTAACTATGGCTACACCTTC.

The chain links TRBV5-8 to TRBJ2-4, with TRBD2 as a possible D gene (6 bases). CDR1 SGHTS and CDR2 YDEGEE come from the germline V gene. The V end lost 2 bases, the J end lost 2 bases, and 11 bases lay between the germline ends. This CDR3 has 15 amino acids. CDR3 DNA sequence: TGTGCCAGCAGCTTTGGGGGGTTTTCCAAAAACATTCAGTACTTC. Translation: CASSFGGFSKNIQYF.

The chain links TRBV27 to TRBJ1-4; D might be TRBD1 (5 bases). This CDR3 spans 16 amino acids. The ends were cut back, 0 bases at V and 0 bases at J, with 8 bases in the middle. CDR1 and CDR2 from the germline V gene are MNHEY and SMNVEV (reference sequence). The CDR3 protein is CASSLSTGATNEKLFF. For the CDR3, the DNA is TGTGCCAGCAGTTTATCGACGGGGGCAACTAATGAAAAACTGTTTTTT.

V gene TRBV7-9 combines with J gene TRBJ1-4, with a weak D call TRBD1 (5 bases). The CDR3 contains 10 residues. In germline, CDR1 is SEHNR, CDR2 FQNEAQ (reference sequence). This chain's CDR3 is CAQGNEKLFF. In DNA form, the CDR3 reads TGTGCGCAGGGTAATGAAAAACTGTTTTTT.

A single count supports this clone. This rearrangement joins TRBV9 to TRBJ2-2; 14 bases align to TRBD2. CDR1 SGDLS and CDR2 YYNGEE come from the germline V gene. Losses at the gene ends were 4 bases for V and 5 bases for J; bases not matched to a gene: 16. This CDR3 is built from 20 residues. DNA of the CDR3: TGTGCCAGCAGCACTAAGACGGGACTAGCGGGAGTGTCGGGGACCGGGGAGCTGTTTTTT. This translates into CASSTKTGLAGVSGTGELFF.

This rearrangement joins TRBV18 to TRBJ1-2; a weak D match, TRBD1 (5 bases). Germline CDR1 and CDR2: KGHSH and LQKENI. V was trimmed by 0 bases and J by 8 bases, leaving 19 bases between them. CDR3 size: 16 residues. The CDR3 DNA reads as TGTGCCAGCTCACCACCGGCAGGAGGGATCGGGGCCGGCTACACCTTC. Translation gives CASSPPAGGIGAGYTF. Complete variable domain (other parts from reference TRBV18 and TRBJ1-2): NAGVMQNPRHLVRRRGQEARLRCSPMKGHSHVYWYRQLPEEGLKFMVYLQKENIIDESGMPKERFSAEFPKEGPSILRIQQVVRGDSAAYFCASSPPAGGIGAGYTFGSGTRLTVV.

The J gene is TRBJ2-3, the V gene TRBV6-5; TRBD1 agrees at 12 bases. From germline, CDR1 is MNHEY and CDR2 SVGAGI. The CDR3 has 15 amino acids. J was trimmed by 5 bases and V by 8 bases; bases with no gene match: 8. CDR3 DNA: TGTGCCAGCCGCAGGGACAGGGGGCGAGGAGATACGCAGTATTTT. Its translation is CASRRDRGRGDTQYF.

This clone came up a few times. V is TRBV5-1 and J is TRBJ2-2; weak D call: TRBD2 (7 bases). The CDR3 loop spans 16 amino acids. CDR1 is SGHRS, CDR2 YFSETQ, per germline. V lost 2 bases to trimming and J lost 2 bases, with 13 bases between them. CDR3 amino acids: CASSFLPGGNTGELFF. CDR3 DNA sequence: TGCGCCAGCAGCTTCCTCCCGGGGGGCAACACCGGGGAGCTGTTTTTT.

As concerns this clone: An end of the junction does not agree with germline; a read error may underlie this. The chain links TRBV2 to TRBJ1-5, with 7 nucleotides matching TRBD1. The CDR3 covers 14 residues. Germline CDR1 reads SNHLY; CDR2 reads FYNNEI. CDR3 protein: CAGSYTGQVGPQHF. The DNA of the CDR3 is TGTGCCGGCAGTTATACAGGACAGGTCGGGCCCCAGCATTTT.

CDR3 in DNA: TGTGCCAGCAGTCCCAGGGGCTTCAACTATGGCTACACCTTC. Protein: CASSPRGFNYGYTF. The gene calls are TRBV28 and TRBJ1-2; TRBD1 might be the D (6 bases). CDR1 and CDR2 from the germline V gene are MDHEN and SYDVKM. This CDR3 spans 14 amino acids. V lost 5 bases and J lost 2, with 12 bases in between.

The chain uses TRBV25-1 and TRBJ2-7; D call uncertain. Trimming removed 5 bases from V and 6 bases from J, with 11 bases in between. CDR1 MGHDK and CDR2 SYGVNS come from the germline V gene. The CDR3 length is 12 residues. The CDR3 sequence is CASSSRLSEQYF. The CDR3 nucleotides read TGTGCCAGCAGTAGCCGATTGAGCGAGCAGTACTTC.

The rearrangement uses TRBV9 and TRBJ2-5; TRBD2 might be the D (7 bases). V lost 0 bases, J lost 4 bases, and 16 bases lay in between. Germline V gives CDR1 SGDLS, CDR2 YYNGEE. CDR3 length: 16 residues. CDR3 region: CASSVGGGGGVETQYF. CDR3 DNA: TGTGCCAGCAGCGTAGGGGGGGGCGGGGGAGTAGAGACCCAGTACTTC.

The genes are TRBV18 and TRBJ1-1; D might be TRBD1 (5 bases). The CDR3 extends over 14 amino acids. From germline, CDR1 is KGHSH and CDR2 LQKENI. Between the trimmed V and J ends, which lost 0 bases and 4 bases, there was a span of 9 bases. This CDR3 reads CASSPPWGLTEAFF. The CDR3 DNA reads TGTGCCAGCTCACCACCGTGGGGCCTCACTGAAGCTTTCTTT.

This clone appeared a few times. This sequence joins TRBV29-1 and TRBJ2-5; D unresolved. V was pared by 1 base and J by 0 bases, with 6 bases between. This CDR3 has 13 residues. Germline V gene data show CDR1 as SQVTM and CDR2 as ANQGSEA. The CDR3 coding sequence is TGCAGCGTTGAAGTGACATACCAAGAGACCCAGTACTTC. It is translated as CSVEVTYQETQYF.

The table lists this clone with a few counts. The chain links TRBV4-1 to TRBJ2-2; 9 nucleotides agree with TRBD2. Unmatched junction bases numbered 10, after V lost 7 bases and J lost 4 bases. The CDR3 totals 16 residues. Per the germline V gene, CDR1 is MGHRA and CDR2 is YSYEKL. The CDR3 here is CASKVRGLAGTGELFF. The DNA of the CDR3 is TGCGCCAGCAAGGTCCGGGGACTAGCCGGCACCGGGGAGCTGTTTTTT.

V and J are TRBV2 and TRBJ2-7; D may be TRBD2 (5 bases). The CDR3 spans 12 residues. The V end was cut by 8 bases, the J end by 7 bases, with 15 bases between. Germline-derived CDR1 and CDR2 are SNHLY and FYNNEI. CDR3 DNA sequence: TGTGCCAGCCAACTAGGACGGGGTGAGCAGTACTTC. Amino acid sequence: CASQLGRGEQYF.